One sample yielded the 10 T cell receptor beta chains listed below, sequenced in a study of PD-L1 blockade in urothelial cancer. Repertoires were generated with immunoSEQ multiplex PCR, while TCRdb's copy carries only in-frame clones and drops some. This sample has some 74,000 clones, with about 85% found just once. Time point meaning: pretreatment peripheral blood. Here the sequenced sample was PBMCs, taken around atezolizumab (anti-PD-L1) treatment. Receptors were obtained from a man between 40 and 49 years old with urothelial cancer.

The genes are TRBV4-2 and TRBJ2-3; TRBD2 agrees at 7 bases. This CDR3 contains 17 residues. Germline CDR1 and CDR2: LGHNA and YNFKEQ. V lost 7 bases to trimming and J lost 2 bases; unmatched junction nucleotides: 15. In DNA form, the CDR3 reads TGTGCCAGCACCCCCGAGGGAGGGGCCCCTCTCACAGATACGCAGTATTTT. Translating it yields CASTPEGGAPLTDTQYF.

This chain links TRBV6-5 with TRBJ1-5; tentative D call: TRBD1 (6 bases). The germline CDR1 and CDR2 sequences are MNHEY and SVGAGI. Trimming removed 0 bases from V and 8 bases from J, with 14 bases in between. The CDR3 sequence is 15 residues long. CDR3 protein: CASSYSWGRGEPQHF. The CDR3 DNA follows: TGTGCCAGCAGTTACTCGTGGGGGCGCGGAGAGCCCCAGCATTTT.

In this sample, this clone turned up once. This chain links TRBV28 with TRBJ1-4; D might be TRBD1 (5 bases). From germline, CDR1 is MDHEN and CDR2 SYDVKM. CDR3 length equals 13 residues. V lost 10 bases to trimming and J lost 8 bases, with 17 bases between them. In nucleotides, the CDR3 is TGTGCCACCCGGGGGACCCCACTCGAAAAACTGTTTTTT. This translates into CATRGTPLEKLFF.

The chain is built from TRBV7-6 and TRBJ2-3, with D possibly being TRBD2 (5 bases). The length of the CDR3 is 16 residues. V was trimmed by 5 bases and J by 2 bases, leaving 17 bases between them. The germline CDR1 and CDR2 sequences are SGHVS and FNYEAQ. The chain's CDR3 is CASSGGSLTHTDTQYF. Written as DNA, the CDR3 is TGTGCCAGCAGCGGAGGCAGCCTAACCCACACAGATACGCAGTATTTT.

The chain links TRBV19 to TRBJ2-2, with a weak D call TRBD2 (5 bases). The CDR3 covers 15 residues. V lost 3 bases and J lost 4, with 12 bases in between. Per the germline V gene, CDR1 is LNHDA and CDR2 is SQIVND (reference sequence). The CDR3 DNA is TGTGCCAGTAGTATCCCGATCACTAGCACCGGGGAGCTGTTTTTT. As protein: CASSIPITSTGELFF.

This chain links TRBV7-3 with TRBJ1-2; D gene uncertain. This CDR3 has 14 residues. Looked up from germline, CDR1 is SGHTA and CDR2 is FQGTGA. V gave up 2 bases and J gave up 4 bases, with 11 bases separating them. The CDR3 DNA reads as TGTGCCAGCAGCTTAGATGGTGGGAGCTATGGCTACACCTTC. Translation: CASSLDGGSYGYTF.

CDR3 in DNA: TGTGCCAGCAGCATCTCCGGGACAGGGGGGCTACAGCAGTACTTC. It yields the protein CASSISGTGGLQQYF. The gene calls are TRBV5-6 and TRBJ2-7, with TRBD1 matching over 11 bases. CDR3 length: 15 amino acids. Germline-derived CDR1 and CDR2 are SGHDT and YYEEEE. V dropped 4 bases and J dropped 8; count of bases not matched to a gene: 11. Based on the CDR3 plus reference TRBV5-6 and TRBJ2-7, the full variable domain is DAGVTQSPTHLIKTRGQQVTLRCSPKSGHDTVSWYQQALGQGPQFIFQYYEEEERQRGNFPDRFSGHQFPNYSSELNVNALLLGDSALYLCASSISGTGGLQQYFGPGTRLTVT.

The V and J genes are TRBV30 and TRBJ2-7; a weak D match, TRBD2 (6 bases). Trimming pared 2 bases from V and 4 bases from J, leaving 18 bases between. The germline V gene has CDR1 GTSNPN and CDR2 SVGIG (reference sequence). CDR3 size: 15 residues. The CDR3 DNA reads TGTGCCTGGAGTCTGGGCGGGACGGGTATTTACGAGCAGTACTTC. This translates into CAWSLGGTGIYEQYF.

This clone was seen a few times. This chain links TRBV11-2 with TRBJ2-1, with TRBD2 as a possible D gene (5 bases). Germline values: CDR1 SGHAT, CDR2 FQNNGV. V shed 4 bases and J shed 0 bases, with 13 bases lying between them. There are 16 residues in the CDR3. The CDR3 DNA reads as TGTGCCAGCAGCTCCTGGGAGAGGGCCTCCTACAATGAGCAGTTCTTC. This translates into CASSSWERASYNEQFF.

The V and J genes are TRBV6-1 and TRBJ2-1, with TRBD2 matching over 7 bases. Germline V lookup: CDR1 MNHNS, CDR2 SASEGT. Trimming removed 2 bases from V and 9 bases from J; junction bases left unmatched: 10. The CDR3 is made up of 15 amino acids. The CDR3 is CASSEYGGGNGEQFF. CDR3 nucleotide sequence: TGTGCCAGCAGTGAATACGGGGGAGGGAATGGTGAGCAGTTCTTC.